This entry lists 7 T cell receptor beta chains sequenced from one sample in a study of T cells in Graves' hyperthyroidism and ophthalmopathy. Researchers took RNA transcripts and amplified the TCR beta CDR3 regions from them. Using the HTBI primer set, a first-round RT-PCR was run on the TCR CDR3. MiXCR was run by TCRdb on the multiplex PCR reads, yielding one entry per CDR3 protein. The sample contains about 480,000 distinct CDR3 sequences, roughly 14% of which appear only once. Sequences were obtained from blood. The receptor source for this set is a woman aged 18-29 years with Graves' hyperthyroidism.

The chain has TRBV5-1 and TRBJ2-5; no definite D call. The length of the CDR3 is 12 residues. The ends were cut back, 3 bases at V and 2 bases at J, with 5 bases in the middle. Germline lookup yields CDR1 SGHRS and CDR2 YFSETQ. This CDR3 reads CASSSQQETQYF. For the CDR3, the DNA is TGCGCCAGCAGCTCGCAACAAGAGACCCAGTACTTC.

This clonotype was counted ten times or more. In DNA form, the CDR3 reads TGTGCCATCAGTCAGGGGTCATTGGGCACTGAAGCTTTCTTT. Translation gives CAISQGSLGTEAFF. The chain is built from TRBV10-3 and TRBJ1-1, with D perhaps TRBD1 (6 bases). Trimming cost V 5 bases and J 4 bases, with 14 bases left between them. This CDR3 comprises 14 residues. Germline values: CDR1 ENHRY, CDR2 SYGVKD.

In this sample, this clonotype turned up many times. The V call is TRBV11-3, the J call TRBJ2-1; a possible D gene is TRBD2 (5 bases). Germline assignment: CDR1 SGHNT and CDR2 YENEEA. Trimming shortened V by 0 bases and J by 0 bases, and 6 bases separated the two germline ends. This CDR3 is 15 amino acids long. The CDR3: CASSLEGSSYNEQFF. The CDR3 DNA is TGTGCCAGCAGCTTAGAGGGGAGCTCCTACAATGAGCAGTTCTTC.

The chain couples TRBV20-1 to TRBJ2-1; TRBD2 matches 10 bases. The V and J ends lost 4 bases and 8 bases, in that order; junction bases with no gene match: 8. This CDR3 has 14 residues. Germline CDR1 DFQATT, CDR2 SNEGSKA (reference sequence). CDR3 sequence reads: CSAISSGRGDEQFF. The CDR3 nucleotides are TGCAGTGCTATCTCTAGCGGGAGAGGAGATGAGCAGTTCTTC.

The sample holds a few counts of this clonotype. The chain employs TRBV10-3 and TRBJ2-1; D call uncertain. With 0 bases removed from V and 6 bases from J, the gap between germline ends came to 6 bases. Per germline, CDR1 ENHRY and CDR2 SYGVKD. The length of the CDR3 is 13 residues. This CDR3 reads CAISESWSNEQFF. In DNA form, the CDR3 reads TGTGCCATCAGTGAGTCTTGGTCCAATGAGCAGTTCTTC.

This clonotype occurred many times. The CDR3 DNA sequence: TGTGCCAGCAGCAACAGTGGTGGGACTGAAGCTTTCTTT. It codes for CASSNSGGTEAFF. The chain links TRBV6-1 to TRBJ1-1; no reliable D call. Per germline, CDR1 MNHNS and CDR2 SASEGT. Trimming took 6 bases from V and 5 from J, leaving 13 bases between them. The CDR3 contains 13 residues.

The J gene is TRBJ1-1, the V gene TRBV30, with D perhaps matching TRBD1 (5 bases). CDR1 and CDR2 (germline): GTSNPN, SVGIG (reference sequence). The CDR3 has 17 residues. The V and J ends lost 2 bases and 0 bases respectively, with 19 bases between them. CDR3 in DNA: TGTGCCTGGAGTTTAGGGGCTAGGCGGGCCCTGAACACTGAAGCTTTCTTT. It is translated as CAWSLGARRALNTEAFF.